The subject of this entry is one TCR beta chain. Germline lookup yields CDR1 SGHTA and CDR2 FQGNSA. The CDR3 covers 15 residues. After removal of 5 bases from V and 1 base from J, the junction contained 8 bases not matched to a gene. The data were obtained in a study of T-cell reconstitution after alpha-beta-depleted transplantation in children. Unique molecular identifiers were incorporated into the prepared TCRbeta library. TCRdb called the PCR reads again in MiXCR, with one record for every CDR3 protein. The table shows 500,000 to 600,000 distinct CDR3 sequences, with over 25% occurring only once. This TCR was recovered from a boy under two years old with Wiskott-Aldrich syndrome, due to receive a stem cell transplant. The material was PBMCs, obtained before TCRalphabeta/CD19-depleted stem cell transplant. The chain has TRBV7-2 and TRBJ2-7; 7 bases are shared with TRBD2. The DNA of the CDR3 is TGTGCCAGCAGCGCACTAGCGCACCCTTCCTACGAGCAGTACTTC. Encoded protein: CASSALAHPSYEQYF.